The sequence of this TCR beta chain was determined in a study of beta chain features in type 1 diabetes. Notes on the study in general: A moderate, significant TCRB CDR3 shortening appeared in type 1 diabetes across four CD4+ subsets. The study found that naive, central memory and Treg TCRB repertoires appeared more similar in patients than in healthy donors. Sequencing from cDNA could over-represent high-TCR-expressing cells.

Points on this clone: What it binds is not known.

Each of the CD4+ naive, central memory, regulatory and stem cell-like memory populations was sorted via CD45RO/CCR7/CD25/CD127/CD95/CD27. CDR3 length: 12 amino acids. Germline values: CDR1 SEHNR, CDR2 FQNEAQ (reference sequence). Trimming stripped 5 bases from V and 6 bases from J, with 8 bases between. The entirety of the isolated RNA underwent reverse transcription, so expressed TCRB transcripts were sequenced. The repertoire was sequenced with immunoSEQ multiplex PCR; TCRdb's copy has only in-frame clones and lacks some. The sample has approximately 250,000 clones, 16% seen once. The chain uses TRBV7-9 and TRBJ1-5; D remains unclear. The clonotype originates from a man aged 30 to 39 with type 1 diabetes. Sequencing input: naive CD4+ T cells from blood. The CDR3 DNA is TGTGCCAGCAGCCAGACGGGTCAGCCCCAGCATTTT. Translated: CASSQTGQPQHF.